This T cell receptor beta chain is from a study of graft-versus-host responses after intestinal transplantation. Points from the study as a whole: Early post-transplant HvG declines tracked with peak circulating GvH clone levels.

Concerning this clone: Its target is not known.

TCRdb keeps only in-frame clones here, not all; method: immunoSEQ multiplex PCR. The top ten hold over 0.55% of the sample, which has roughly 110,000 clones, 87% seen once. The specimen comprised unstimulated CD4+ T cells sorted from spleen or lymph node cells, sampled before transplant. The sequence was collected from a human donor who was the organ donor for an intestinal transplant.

The DNA of the CDR3 is TGTGCCAGCACCCTACAGGGGATGACTGAAGCTTTCTTT. Translation: CASTLQGMTEAFF. V and J are TRBV6-5 and TRBJ1-1, with TRBD1 matching over 7 bases. The CDR3 covers 13 residues. J lost 5 bases, V lost 7 bases, and 7 bases had no gene match. The V gene's germline CDR1 is MNHEY and CDR2 SVGAGI.